The 21 T cell receptor beta chains given below trace back to one sample, sequenced in a study of T cell responses to AZD1222 COVID-19 vaccine. Here immunoSEQ multiplex PCR was the method, and the copy in TCRdb shows in-frame clones only, minus some. The data hold 75,000 to 90,000 clones, with about nine tenths observed a single time. Sequenced material: peripheral blood, taken on day 0 of AZD1222 vaccination. The receptors derive from an adult in good health.

This chain links TRBV7-9 with TRBJ1-2, with D possibly matching TRBD1 (5 bases). V shed 6 bases and J shed 4 bases, with 15 bases lying between them. The CDR3 extends over 14 amino acids. Germline loops: CDR1 SEHNR, CDR2 FQNEAQ (reference sequence). The CDR3 is CASSSGTPSYGYTF. CDR3 sequence (DNA): TGTGCCAGCAGTTCAGGGACCCCTAGCTATGGCTACACCTTC.

The chain combines TRBV6-6 with TRBJ2-7; D unresolved. This CDR3 contains 12 residues. In germline, CDR1 is MNHNY, CDR2 SVGAGI (reference sequence). Trimming took off 0 bases at V and 3 bases at J, with 3 bases between the two ends. CDR3 bases: TGTGCCAGCAGTTACTCACACTACGAGCAGTACTTC. This encodes CASSYSHYEQYF.

The chain links TRBV4-3 to TRBJ2-3, with a possible D match to TRBD1 (6 bases). The V end lost 2 bases, the J end lost 2 bases, and 14 bases lay between the germline ends. The CDR3 extends over 16 amino acids. Germline V gene sequence: CDR1 LGHNA, CDR2 YSLEER. Written as DNA, the CDR3 is TGCGCCAGCAGCCAACTAACAGGGAGTTCCACAGATACGCAGTATTTT. Translated: CASSQLTGSSTDTQYF.

This rearrangement joins TRBV18 to TRBJ1-5; D call uncertain. Between the trimmed V and J ends, which lost 3 bases and 6 bases, there was a span of 15 bases. This CDR3 contains 15 residues. CDR1 and CDR2 from the germline V gene are KGHSH and LQKENI. The CDR3 nucleotides read TGTGCCAGCTCACCGTCTAAGGGTTTGTCTCAGCCCCAGCATTTT. Protein sequence: CASSPSKGLSQPQHF.

The rearrangement links TRBV18 to TRBJ2-5, with 12 positions matching TRBD2. CDR3 length: 16 amino acids. The junction had 3 bases not matched to a gene; V was cut back by 2 bases and J by 2 bases. Germline lookup yields CDR1 KGHSH and CDR2 LQKENI. CDR3 bases: TGTGCCAGCTCACCAGGGACTAGCGGGCCTCAAGAGACCCAGTACTTC. Its translation: CASSPGTSGPQETQYF.

The chain couples TRBV7-3 to TRBJ2-5; D may match TRBD1 or TRBD2 (5 bases each). CDR1 and CDR2 from the germline V gene are SGHTA and FQGTGA. V lost 5 bases and J lost 6, with 19 bases in between. This CDR3 is built from 15 residues. CDR3 sequence: CASSLGAPGQKTQYF. The CDR3 coding sequence is TGTGCCAGCAGCCTCGGGGCCCCCGGTCAAAAGACCCAGTACTTC.

The chain employs TRBV30 and TRBJ1-6, with D hard to call. The V and J ends lost 0 bases and 10 bases respectively, with 4 bases between them. CDR1 is GTSNPN and CDR2 is SVGIG in the germline V gene (reference sequence). This CDR3 is built from 11 residues. For the CDR3, the DNA is TGTGCCTGGAGTGTTGGATCACCCCTCCACTTT. Protein product: CAWSVGSPLHF.

This clone occurred once. This sequence joins TRBV6-2 or TRBV6-3 and TRBJ2-1; no firm D call. There are 12 residues in the CDR3. Germline V gene data show CDR1 as MNHEY and CDR2 as SVGEGT. Trimming left V 1 base short and J 6 bases short, with 4 bases between. Here the CDR3 reads CASSYYGNEQFF. As DNA, the CDR3 is TGTGCCAGCAGTTACTATGGCAATGAGCAGTTCTTC.

A few counts support this clone. The V and J genes are TRBV6-2 or TRBV6-3 and TRBJ1-5; 10 bases align to TRBD1. The CDR3 length is 16 residues. Germline lookup yields CDR1 MNHEY and CDR2 SVGEGT. With 2 bases clipped from V and 9 bases from J, the junction kept 10 bases outside the gene matches. CDR3: CASSYPRDRGLVPQHF. The CDR3 coding sequence is TGTGCCAGCAGTTACCCCCGGGACAGGGGATTGGTGCCCCAGCATTTT.

This clone showed up just once. J is TRBJ1-5 and V is TRBV5-1; maybe TRBD1 (6 bases). Germline assignment: CDR1 SGHRS and CDR2 YFSETQ. There are 14 residues in the CDR3. Trimming shortened V by 4 bases and J by 1 base, and 9 bases separated the two germline ends. The CDR3 sequence: CASSPGQSNQPQHF. The CDR3 nucleotides are TGCGCCAGCAGCCCGGGACAAAGCAATCAGCCCCAGCATTTT.

The chain uses TRBV12-5 and TRBJ2-3; 10 nucleotides line up with TRBD2. V was pared by 4 bases and J by 0 bases, with 10 bases of the junction left unmatched. CDR3 length equals 18 residues. Germline assignment: CDR1 LGHNT and CDR2 FRNRAP. CDR3 sequence: CASGSERGGPGSTDTQYF. The CDR3, as DNA: TGTGCTAGTGGTTCGGAGCGGGGGGGCCCGGGGAGCACAGATACGCAGTATTTT.

This chain uses TRBV5-1 with TRBJ1-1; D is perhaps TRBD1 (6 bases). CDR1 and CDR2 (germline): SGHRS, YFSETQ. V was shortened by 4 bases and J by 0 bases, with 19 bases between the two germline ends. This CDR3 has 17 amino acids. CDR3 coding DNA: TGCGCCAGCAGCACGGGACACGCCTTGGCCATGAACACTGAAGCTTTCTTT. Protein: CASSTGHALAMNTEAFF.

The rearrangement uses TRBV7-8 and TRBJ2-1; TRBD1 might be the D (6 bases). Germline values: CDR1 SGHVS, CDR2 FQNEAQ. Trimming took 5 bases from V and 6 from J, leaving 23 bases between them. The CDR3 length is 17 residues. The CDR3 DNA follows: TGTGCCAGCAGCCGAATGCTAGCAGGGGTATCCCCCAATGAGCAGTTCTTC. This codes for CASSRMLAGVSPNEQFF.

The rearrangement uses TRBV7-8 and TRBJ1-1; 8 positions agree with TRBD1. Losses at the gene ends were 0 bases for V and 0 bases for J; bases not matched to a gene: 6. Germline lookup yields CDR1 SGHVS and CDR2 FQNEAQ. The length of the CDR3 is 17 residues. CDR3 nucleotide sequence: TGTGCCAGCAGCTTAGCTACAGGGGGGACTATGAACACTGAAGCTTTCTTT. It specifies CASSLATGGTMNTEAFF. Based on the CDR3 plus reference TRBV7-8 and TRBJ1-1, the full variable domain is GAGVSQSPRYKVAKRGQDVALRCDPISGHVSLFWYQQALGQGPEFLTYFQNEAQLDKSGLPSDRFFAERPEGSVSTLKIQRTQQEDSAVYLCASSLATGGTMNTEAFFGQGTRLTVV.

V gene TRBV19 combines with J gene TRBJ2-7; 7 bases map to TRBD1. The CDR3 totals 14 residues. V shed 6 bases and J 1 base; nucleotides not matched to a gene: 6. The V gene's germline CDR1 is LNHDA and CDR2 SQIVND (reference sequence). CDR3 sequence reads: CASSPDRPSYEQYF. In nucleotides, the CDR3 is TGTGCCAGTAGCCCGGACAGGCCTTCCTACGAGCAGTACTTC.

This clone was recorded only once. CDR3 amino acids: CASSIGLGRAQETQYF. The CDR3 DNA reads as TGTGCCAGTAGTATAGGTCTCGGCAGGGCCCAAGAGACCCAGTACTTC. This rearrangement joins TRBV19 to TRBJ2-5; maybe TRBD1 (5 bases). Germline loops: CDR1 LNHDA, CDR2 SQIVND (reference sequence). The CDR3 runs to 16 residues. The V and J ends lost 1 base and 1 base respectively, with 13 bases between them.

The chain joins TRBV18 to TRBJ2-7, with 10 bases that match TRBD2. The CDR3 covers 15 residues. J gave up 0 bases and V 6 bases, and 5 bases lay outside the gene matches. The germline V gene has CDR1 KGHSH and CDR2 LQKENI. The CDR3 reads CASSPGLADSYEQYF. Written as DNA, the CDR3 is TGTGCCAGCTCCCCCGGACTAGCGGACTCCTACGAGCAGTACTTC.

V usage is TRBV20-1 and J usage is TRBJ2-7; D not resolved. Germline CDR1 is DFQATT and CDR2 is SNEGSKA (reference sequence). The V end lost 3 bases, the J end lost 1 base, and 4 bases lay between the germline ends. CDR3 length: 11 residues. The CDR3 spells CSASRSYEQYF. CDR3 coding DNA: TGCAGTGCTAGTCGATCCTACGAGCAGTACTTC.

CDR3 sequence reads: CASSLMGPDPLHF. CDR3 DNA: TGTGCCAGCAGTTTAATGGGACCCGACCCCCTCCACTTT. The chain joins TRBV12-3 or TRBV12-4 to TRBJ1-6; TRBD1 is a possible D gene (5 bases). The CDR3 consists of 13 residues. Trimming left V 2 bases short and J 13 bases short, with 12 bases between.

The V gene is TRBV28, the J gene TRBJ1-2; 8 nucleotides line up with TRBD1. J gave up 7 bases and V 5 bases, and 12 bases lay outside the gene matches. CDR3 length: 15 residues. Germline V CDR1 and CDR2: MDHEN, SYDVKM. The CDR3 is CASSTGQGEASGYTF. The DNA for the CDR3 is TGTGCCAGCAGTACCGGACAGGGAGAAGCTAGTGGCTACACCTTC.

The chain has TRBV7-8 and TRBJ1-2, with D hard to call. The CDR3 runs to 12 residues. The germline V gene has CDR1 SGHVS and CDR2 FQNEAQ. Trimming took off 1 base at V and 6 bases at J, with 6 bases between the two ends. Here the CDR3 DNA reads TGTGCCAGCAGCTTAGGCCTGAATGGCTACACCTTC. Translated: CASSLGLNGYTF.